This T cell receptor (beta chain) emerged from a study of T-cell reconstitution after alpha-beta-depleted transplantation in children. From germline, CDR1 is SGHTS and CDR2 YDEGEE. This CDR3 is 13 amino acids long. V was trimmed by 5 bases and J by 4 bases, leaving 11 bases between them. This clonotype was recorded a few times. For TCRbeta, the library was prepared with unique molecular identifiers. TCRdb reprocessed the PCR reads via MiXCR and lists one record per CDR3 protein. Of about 610,000 distinct CDR3 sequences in the sample, about 10% were seen once. The chain couples TRBV5-8 to TRBJ2-3; a possible D gene is TRBD1 (7 bases). The sequencing here drew on PBMCs from the stem cell graft donor, taken from the stem cell graft. This TCR came from a human donor who donated a stem cell graft to a child with acute myeloid leukemia. CDR3 DNA sequence: TGTGCCAGCAGGGGCAGGGGGGCAGATACGCAGTATTTT. Amino acid sequence: CASRGRGADTQYF.